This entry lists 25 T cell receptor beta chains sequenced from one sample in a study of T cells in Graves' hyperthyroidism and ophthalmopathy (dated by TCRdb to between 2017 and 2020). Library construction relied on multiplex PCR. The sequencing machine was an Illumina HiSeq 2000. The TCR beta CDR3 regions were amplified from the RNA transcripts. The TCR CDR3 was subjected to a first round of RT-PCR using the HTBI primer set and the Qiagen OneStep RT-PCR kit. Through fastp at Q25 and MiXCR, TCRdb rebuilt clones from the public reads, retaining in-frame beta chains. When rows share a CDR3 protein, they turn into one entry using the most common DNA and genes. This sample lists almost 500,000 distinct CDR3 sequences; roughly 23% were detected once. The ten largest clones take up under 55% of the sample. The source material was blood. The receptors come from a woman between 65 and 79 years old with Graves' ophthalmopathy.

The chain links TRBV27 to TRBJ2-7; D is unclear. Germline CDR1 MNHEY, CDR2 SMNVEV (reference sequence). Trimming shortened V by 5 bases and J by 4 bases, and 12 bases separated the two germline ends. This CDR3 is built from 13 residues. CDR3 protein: CASSPSFFYEQYF. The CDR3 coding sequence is TGTGCCAGCAGTCCATCATTTTTTTACGAGCAGTACTTC.

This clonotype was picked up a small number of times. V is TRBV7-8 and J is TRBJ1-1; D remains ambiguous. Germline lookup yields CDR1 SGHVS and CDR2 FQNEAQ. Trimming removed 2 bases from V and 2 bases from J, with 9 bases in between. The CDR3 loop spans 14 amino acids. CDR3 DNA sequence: TGTGCCAGCAGCTTATTGTCCGGAAACACTGAAGCTTTCTTT. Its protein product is CASSLLSGNTEAFF.

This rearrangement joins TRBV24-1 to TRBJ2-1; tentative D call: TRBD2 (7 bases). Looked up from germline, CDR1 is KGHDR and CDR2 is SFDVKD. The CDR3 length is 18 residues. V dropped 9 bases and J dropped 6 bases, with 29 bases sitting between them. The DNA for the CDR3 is TGTGCCACCCGAAATCCCAAAAAACAGGGAGGGTCGCCCAATGAGCAGTTCTTC. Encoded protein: CATRNPKKQGGSPNEQFF.

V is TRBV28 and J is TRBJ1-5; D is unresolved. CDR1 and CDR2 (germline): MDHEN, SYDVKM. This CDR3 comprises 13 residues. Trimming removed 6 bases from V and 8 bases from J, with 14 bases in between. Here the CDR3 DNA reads TGTGCCAGCAGCGGACCGACGGTTGAGCCCCAGCATTTT. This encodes CASSGPTVEPQHF.

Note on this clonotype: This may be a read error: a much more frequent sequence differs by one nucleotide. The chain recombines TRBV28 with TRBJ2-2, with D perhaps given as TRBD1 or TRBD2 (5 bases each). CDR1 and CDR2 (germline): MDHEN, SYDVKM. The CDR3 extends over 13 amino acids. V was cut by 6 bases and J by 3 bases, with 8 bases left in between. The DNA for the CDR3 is TGTGCCAGCAGGGTGGGGGACACCGGGGAGCTGTTTTTT. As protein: CASRVGDTGELFF.

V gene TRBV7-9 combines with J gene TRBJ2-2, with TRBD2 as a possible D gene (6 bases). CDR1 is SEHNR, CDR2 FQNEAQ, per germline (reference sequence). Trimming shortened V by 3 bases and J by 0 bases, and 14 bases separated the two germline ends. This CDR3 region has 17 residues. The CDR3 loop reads CASSLGVLATNTGELFF. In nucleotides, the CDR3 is TGTGCCAGCAGCTTGGGGGTCCTAGCGACGAACACCGGGGAGCTGTTTTTT.

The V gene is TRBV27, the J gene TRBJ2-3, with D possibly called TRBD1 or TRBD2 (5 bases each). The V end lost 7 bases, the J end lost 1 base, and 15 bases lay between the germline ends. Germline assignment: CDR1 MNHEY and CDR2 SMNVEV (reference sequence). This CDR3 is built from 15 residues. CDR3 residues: CASTVGLGGTDTQYF. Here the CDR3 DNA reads TGTGCCAGCACAGTTGGCCTGGGGGGCACAGATACGCAGTATTTT.

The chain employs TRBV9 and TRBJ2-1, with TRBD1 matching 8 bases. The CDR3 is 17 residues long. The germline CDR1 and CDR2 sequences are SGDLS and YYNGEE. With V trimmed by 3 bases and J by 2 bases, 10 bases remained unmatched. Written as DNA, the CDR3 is TGTGCCAGCAGCGGAGGACAGGGCCTCTGGCCCTACAATGAGCAGTTCTTC. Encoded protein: CASSGGQGLWPYNEQFF.

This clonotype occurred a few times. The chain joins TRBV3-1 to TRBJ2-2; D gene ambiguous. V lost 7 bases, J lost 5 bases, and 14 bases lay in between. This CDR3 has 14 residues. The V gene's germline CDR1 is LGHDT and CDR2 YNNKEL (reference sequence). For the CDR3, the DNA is TGTGCCAGCACCCCCCCCCGGCGGACCGGGGAGCTGTTTTTT. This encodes CASTPPRRTGELFF.

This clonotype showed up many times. The CDR3 reads CASSRLAETQYF. Written as DNA, the CDR3 is TGTGCCAGCAGTCGGCTAGCGGAGACCCAGTACTTC. J is TRBJ2-5 and V is TRBV2; D may be TRBD2 (6 bases). Trimming removed 5 bases from V and 5 bases from J, with 9 bases in between. The CDR3 covers 12 residues. The V gene's germline CDR1 is SNHLY and CDR2 FYNNEI.

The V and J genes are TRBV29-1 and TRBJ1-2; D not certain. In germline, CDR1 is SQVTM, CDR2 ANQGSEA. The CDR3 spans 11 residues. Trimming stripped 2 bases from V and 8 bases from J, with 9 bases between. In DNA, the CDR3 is TGCAGCGTTGAACAAGCCTGGGGCTACACCTTC. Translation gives CSVEQAWGYTF.

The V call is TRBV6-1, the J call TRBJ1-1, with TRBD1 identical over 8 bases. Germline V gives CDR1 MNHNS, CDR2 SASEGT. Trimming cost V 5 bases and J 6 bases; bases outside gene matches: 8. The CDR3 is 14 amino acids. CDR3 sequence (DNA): TGTGCCAGCAGTAGAGGACAGGGTGGCGCTGAAGCTTTCTTT. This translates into CASSRGQGGAEAFF.

CDR3 amino acids: CASGLRPGNYGYTF. The CDR3 nucleotides are TGTGCTAGTGGTCTACGACCGGGAAACTATGGCTACACCTTC. The chain joins TRBV12-5 to TRBJ1-2; D unclear. The germline gives CDR1 LGHNT, CDR2 FRNRAP. Deletions cut 5 bases from V and 2 bases from J, with 12 bases between. The CDR3 sequence is 14 residues long. Based on the CDR3 plus reference TRBV12-5 and TRBJ1-2, the full variable domain is DARVTQTPRHKVTEMGQEVTMRCQPILGHNTVFWYRQTMMQGLELLAYFRNRAPLDDSGMPKDRFSAEMPDATLATLKIQPSEPRDSAVYFCASGLRPGNYGYTFGSGTRLTVV.

CDR3 DNA: TGTGCCAGCAGCTTAGCGTCCGGGACAGGCCTTTACGAGCAGTACTTC. This encodes CASSLASGTGLYEQYF. J is TRBJ2-7 and V is TRBV7-2; 8 bases map to TRBD1. CDR3 size: 16 residues. The ends lost 0 bases at V and 4 bases at J; junction bases unmatched: 8. CDR1 is SGHTA, CDR2 FQGNSA, per germline.

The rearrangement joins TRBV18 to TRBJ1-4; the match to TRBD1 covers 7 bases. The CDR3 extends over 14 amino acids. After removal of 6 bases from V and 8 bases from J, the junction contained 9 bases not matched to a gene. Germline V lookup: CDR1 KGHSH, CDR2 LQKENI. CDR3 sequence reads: CASSPGQTGEKLFF. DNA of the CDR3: TGTGCCAGCTCGCCGGGACAGACGGGGGAAAAACTGTTTTTT. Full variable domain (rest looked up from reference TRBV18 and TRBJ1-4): NAGVMQNPRHLVRRRGQEARLRCSPMKGHSHVYWYRQLPEEGLKFMVYLQKENIIDESGMPKERFSAEFPKEGPSILRIQQVVRGDSAAYFCASSPGQTGEKLFFGSGTQLSVL.

The CDR3 bases are TGTGCCAGCAGCCGCCAAGTTTGGTATAATTCACCCCTCCACTTT. It translates to CASSRQVWYNSPLHF. The V and J genes are TRBV3-1 and TRBJ1-6; no firm D call. This CDR3 has 15 residues. Germline loops: CDR1 LGHDT, CDR2 YNNKEL (reference sequence). V dropped 4 bases and J dropped 4 bases, with 11 bases sitting between them.

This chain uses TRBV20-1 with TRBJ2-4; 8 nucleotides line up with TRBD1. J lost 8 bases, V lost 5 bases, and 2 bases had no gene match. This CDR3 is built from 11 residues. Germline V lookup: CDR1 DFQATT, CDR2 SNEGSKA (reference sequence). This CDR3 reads CSADRGYIQYF. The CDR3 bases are TGCAGTGCTGACAGGGGTTACATTCAGTACTTC.

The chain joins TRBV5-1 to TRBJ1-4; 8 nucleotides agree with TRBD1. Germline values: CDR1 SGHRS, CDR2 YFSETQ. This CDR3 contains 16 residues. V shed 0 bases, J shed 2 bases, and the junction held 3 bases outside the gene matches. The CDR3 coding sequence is TGCGCCAGCAGCTTGGGGGACAGGAGGACTAATGAAAAACTGTTTTTT. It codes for CASSLGDRRTNEKLFF.

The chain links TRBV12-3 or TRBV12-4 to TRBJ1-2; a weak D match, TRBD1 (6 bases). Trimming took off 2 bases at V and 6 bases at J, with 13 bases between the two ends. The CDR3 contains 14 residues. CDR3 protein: CASSLRTVPHGYTF. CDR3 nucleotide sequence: TGTGCCAGCAGTTTAAGGACAGTACCGCATGGCTACACCTTC.

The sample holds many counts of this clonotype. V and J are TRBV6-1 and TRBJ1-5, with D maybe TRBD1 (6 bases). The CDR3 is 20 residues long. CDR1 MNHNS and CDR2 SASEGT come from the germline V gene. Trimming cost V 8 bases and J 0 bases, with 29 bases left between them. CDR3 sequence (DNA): TGTGCCAGCTGCGGCGGGGGGCCGGGGCAGCAATCATATAGCAATCAGCCCCAGCATTTT. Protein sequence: CASCGGGPGQQSYSNQPQHF.

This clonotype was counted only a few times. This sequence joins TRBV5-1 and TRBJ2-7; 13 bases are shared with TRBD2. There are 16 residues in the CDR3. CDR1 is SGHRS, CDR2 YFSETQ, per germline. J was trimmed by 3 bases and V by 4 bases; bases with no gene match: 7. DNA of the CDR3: TGCGCCAGCAGCCTGACCGGGACTAGCGGGATCTACGAGCAGTACTTC. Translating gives CASSLTGTSGIYEQYF.

In DNA form, the CDR3 reads TGTGCCACCAGCAGGCCCGAAACGGTGCCCTTAAGCCTGTCGTACGAAGCTTTCTTT. Protein: CATSRPETVPLSLSYEAFF. The chain joins TRBV15 to TRBJ1-1; D unresolved. The V gene's germline CDR1 is LNHNV and CDR2 YYDKDF (reference sequence). This CDR3 comprises 19 residues. With 3 bases removed from V and 8 bases from J, the gap between germline ends came to 31 bases.

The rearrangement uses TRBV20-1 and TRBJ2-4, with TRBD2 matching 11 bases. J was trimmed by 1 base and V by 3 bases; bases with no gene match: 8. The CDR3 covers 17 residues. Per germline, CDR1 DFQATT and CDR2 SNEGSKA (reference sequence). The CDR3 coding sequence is TGCAGTGCTAGGCTAGCGGGAGGTTTTCTTGCCAAAAACATTCAGTACTTC. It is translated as CSARLAGGFLAKNIQYF.

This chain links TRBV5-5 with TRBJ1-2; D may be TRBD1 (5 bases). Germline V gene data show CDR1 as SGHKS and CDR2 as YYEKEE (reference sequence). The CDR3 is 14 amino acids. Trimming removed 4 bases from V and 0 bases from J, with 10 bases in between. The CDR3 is CASSPLRANYGYTF. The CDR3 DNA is TGTGCCAGCAGCCCCCTCAGGGCTAACTATGGCTACACCTTC.

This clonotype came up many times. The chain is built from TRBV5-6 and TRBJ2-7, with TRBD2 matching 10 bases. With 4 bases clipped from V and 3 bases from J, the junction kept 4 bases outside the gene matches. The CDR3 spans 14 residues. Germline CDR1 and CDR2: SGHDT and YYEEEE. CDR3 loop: CASSQTSGNYEQYF. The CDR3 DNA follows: TGTGCCAGCAGCCAAACTAGCGGGAACTACGAGCAGTACTTC.